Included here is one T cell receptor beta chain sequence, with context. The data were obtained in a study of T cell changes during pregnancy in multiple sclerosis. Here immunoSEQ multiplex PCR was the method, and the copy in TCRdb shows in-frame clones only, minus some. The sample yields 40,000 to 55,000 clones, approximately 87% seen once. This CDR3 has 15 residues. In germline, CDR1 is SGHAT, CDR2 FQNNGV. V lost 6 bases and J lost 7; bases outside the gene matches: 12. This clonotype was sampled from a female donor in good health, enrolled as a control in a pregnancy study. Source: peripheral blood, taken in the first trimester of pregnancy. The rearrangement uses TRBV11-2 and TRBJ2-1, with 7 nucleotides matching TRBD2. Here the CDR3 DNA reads TGTGCCAGCAGTCCGGGGACGGGGGGAGGGAATGAGCAGTTCTTC. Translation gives CASSPGTGGGNEQFF.